Detailed here is one T cell receptor (beta chain). Its antigen is unidentified. This record comes from a study of T cells expressing NK-cell markers. Study-level background: Serological testing identified seven of the eight sequenced donors as HCMV-seropositive and one as seronegative. Study-level points and caveats: In a group of 5 or 6 donors, dominant NKG2C+ clonotypes represented roughly 1.0-8% of CD8+ T cells. Dominance of the CD3+CD56-NKG2C+ fraction by these clonotypes also held in several donors.

The authors generated TCR beta cDNA through 5'RACE template switching with UMIs. Each CDR3 protein gets one entry in TCRdb, which reprocessed the 5' RACE reads and gives no DNA. In all, the sample yields a few hundred thousand distinct CDR3 sequences. Per the germline V gene, CDR1 is SQVTM and CDR2 is ANQGSEA. This CDR3 comprises 13 residues. The sequence derives from a man between 18 and 29 years old in good health. Sequences were obtained from blood T cells: a sorted CD56 or NKG2C T cell subset, CD4+ or CD8+ T cells, or bulk PBMC T cells (not recorded which). V usage is TRBV29-1 and J usage is TRBJ1-5. The CDR3 reads CSVGNSENQPQHF. The entire variable domain, with the rest obtained from reference TRBV29-1 and TRBJ1-5, is as follows: SAVISQKPSRDICQRGTSLTIQCQVDSQVTMMFWYRQQPGQSLTLIATANQGSEATYESGFVIDKFPISRPNLTFSTLTVSNMSPEDSSIYLCSVGNSENQPQHFGDGTRLSIL.